Sequencing of this TCR beta chain was carried out in a study of blood T cell repertoires in COVID-19. On the study more broadly: The United States, Italy and Spain provided the acute and convalescent COVID-19 samples.

The method was immunoSEQ multiplex PCR; TCRdb's version includes in-frame clones alone and lacks a portion of them. The sample contains fewer than 200,000 clones, about 86% of which appear only once. This CDR3 spans 17 amino acids. CDR1 LGHDT and CDR2 YNNKEL come from the germline V gene (reference sequence). Trimming cost V 1 base and J 7 bases, with 23 bases left between them. Sequenced sample: PBMCs or T cells enriched from blood (not recorded which). The chain employs TRBV3-1 (or the pseudogene TRBV3-2) and TRBJ2-7; possible D gene TRBD1, 6 bases. This TCR was sampled from a man aged 50 to 60 who had recovered from COVID-19. The CDR3 DNA sequence: TGTGCCAGCAGCCAAGGGTTACAGGGTCCCGGGCTGGGGGAGCAGTACTTC. Translation gives CASSQGLQGPGLGEQYF.